A selection of T cell receptor beta chains follows, all from one sample in a study of blood T cells in healthy people across ages. TCRdb passed the 5' RACE reads through MiXCR, listing each CDR3 protein once. The profile shows hundreds of thousands of distinct CDR3 sequences, about 25% of them singletons. This same sample was also part of a study on T cells of mothers and their children.

The source material was blood. The receptors shown here come from a boy aged 2 to 10 in good health. Both conserved end residues are part of each CDR3. The order of the fields is V gene, D gene, J gene, clone size, CDR3 DNA, CDR3 protein. D genes are given only for firm matches. Rows may omit the clone size; those that give it use once, few, many or a size class.

v_gene: TRBV7-3
d_gene: TRBD1
j_gene: TRBJ1-5
abundance: -
CDR3nt: TGTGCCAGCAGCTTGGGACAGTACAATCAGCCCCAGCATTTT
CDR3aa: CASSLGQYNQPQHF

v_gene: TRBV5-5
d_gene: -
j_gene: TRBJ2-1
abundance: few
CDR3nt: TGTGCCAGCAGCTTGTCCAGGGCAGCAGTGGAGCAGTTCTTC
CDR3aa: CASSLSRAAVEQFF

v_gene: TRBV7-9
d_gene: -
j_gene: TRBJ2-1
abundance: many
CDR3nt: TGTGCCAGCAGCTTAGATTTGAATGAGCAGTTCTTC
CDR3aa: CASSLDLNEQFF

v_gene: TRBV10-1
d_gene: TRBD1
j_gene: TRBJ2-5
abundance: -
CDR3nt: TGCGCCAGCAGCAACCTGGAACAGGGGGCAACGGAGACCCAGTACTTC
CDR3aa: CASSNLEQGATETQYF

v_gene: TRBV20-1
d_gene: TRBD2
j_gene: TRBJ2-7
abundance: many
CDR3nt: TGCAGTGCTAGACTACAAAGCGGGGGTGAGCAGTACTTC
CDR3aa: CSARLQSGGEQYF

v_gene: TRBV20-1
d_gene: TRBD2
j_gene: TRBJ2-1
abundance: -
CDR3nt: TGCAGTGCTGCTAGCGGGGGGATTAATGAGCAGTTCTTC
CDR3aa: CSAASGGINEQFF

v_gene: TRBV7-2
d_gene: -
j_gene: TRBJ1-3
abundance: -
CDR3nt: TGTGCCAGCGCTGGCGTCTCTGGAAACACCATATATTTT
CDR3aa: CASAGVSGNTIYF

v_gene: TRBV7-8
d_gene: -
j_gene: TRBJ1-5
abundance: -
CDR3nt: TGTGCCAGCAGCTGGGATTATAATCAGCCCCAGCATTTT
CDR3aa: CASSWDYNQPQHF

v_gene: TRBV20-1
d_gene: -
j_gene: TRBJ1-2
abundance: -
CDR3nt: TGCAGTGCTAGAGACCGGATAACCTATGGCTACACCTTC
CDR3aa: CSARDRITYGYTF

v_gene: TRBV19
d_gene: TRBD1
j_gene: TRBJ1-2
abundance: -
CDR3nt: TGTGCCAGTAGTTCCCCGGACAGGTCGGACTATGGCTACACCTTC
CDR3aa: CASSSPDRSDYGYTF

v_gene: TRBV11-2
d_gene: TRBD2
j_gene: TRBJ2-5
abundance: many
CDR3nt: TGTGCCAGCAGCCTAGGAAGCGGGAGTGAGACCCAGTACTTC
CDR3aa: CASSLGSGSETQYF

v_gene: TRBV27
d_gene: -
j_gene: TRBJ2-7
abundance: -
CDR3nt: TGTGCCAGCAGTTTAGGTGGGGCGAGTGCGGAGCAGTACTTC
CDR3aa: CASSLGGASAEQYF

v_gene: TRBV20-1
d_gene: TRBD2
j_gene: TRBJ2-7
abundance: few
CDR3nt: TGCAGTGCTAGTCCGTCGGGAGGGCCCCACGAGCAGTACTTC
CDR3aa: CSASPSGGPHEQYF

v_gene: TRBV4-1
d_gene: -
j_gene: TRBJ2-7
abundance: -
CDR3nt: TGCGCCAGCAGCCAGTCCACCGGGACATTCTACGAGCAGTACTTC
CDR3aa: CASSQSTGTFYEQYF

v_gene: TRBV6-1
d_gene: -
j_gene: TRBJ1-1
abundance: few
CDR3nt: TGTGCCAGCGCTGGGGCTTGGGGCACTGAAGCTTTCTTT
CDR3aa: CASAGAWGTEAFF

v_gene: TRBV3-1
d_gene: TRBD2
j_gene: TRBJ2-3
abundance: once
CDR3nt: TGTGCCAGCAGCGGAGGAGCTAGCGGGGGGGCCGGCACAGATACGCAGTATTTT
CDR3aa: CASSGGASGGAGTDTQYF

v_gene: TRBV3-1
d_gene: -
j_gene: TRBJ2-4
abundance: few
CDR3nt: TGTGCCAGCAGCCAAGAAACGGGACTGCTCTACTTC
CDR3aa: CASSQETGLLYF